This T cell receptor (beta chain) derives from a study of T cells in Graves' hyperthyroidism and ophthalmopathy (dated by TCRdb to between 2018 and 2020). Background on the whole study: Peripheral blood was sampled at the time of initial diagnosis, prior to any treatment. To identify distinguishing TCR V-J signatures, a discovery cohort of 90 to 100 patients was used, comprising 43 with Graves' ophthalmopathy and around 57 with stable Graves' hyperthyroidism. Prospective prediction of ophthalmopathy was tested in an independent validation cohort consisting of 18 to 20 hyperthyroidism patients and around 16 patients who later progressed to ophthalmopathy. The approximately 100 discovery patients were divided at random into training and test sets in a 7:3 ratio. In more than five Graves' hyperthyroidism patients, the study also compared T-cell repertoires from thyroid tissue with T-cell repertoires from blood. Following sampling, methimazole starting at 30 mg daily was given to hyperthyroidism patients, and high-dose intravenous methylprednisolone was given to ophthalmopathy patients. The paper describes TCR Vbeta CDR3 sequencing of more than 120 peripheral blood samples, made up of 40 to 45 ophthalmopathy patients, 70 to 75 hyperthyroidism patients and roughly 17 progressor patients.

In the ophthalmopathy patients, disease was moderately to severely active, with a Clinical Activity Score of 3 or more, a NOSPECS grade of 4 or more, and a duration of less than 3 months. The study excluded patients with uncontrolled infections, other autoimmune diseases, pregnancy or lactation. Clinical symptoms, serum thyroxine and TRAb, thyroid ultrasound, and orbital computed tomography formed the basis for the diagnoses. Ficoll-Paque density gradient centrifugation was used to isolate PBMCs from about 10 ml of fresh peripheral blood. Total RNA was extracted using Trizol reagent, and RNA quality was assessed on an Agilent 2100 Bioanalyzer. Overall study results and their limits: A model built on a 13 V-J signature distinguished ophthalmopathy from stable hyperthyroidism, reaching 85% to 90% sensitivity and under 84% specificity in cross-validation and 80%/75% in testing. Most expanded thyroid clonotypes (frequency above 0.001) were also found in blood, which suggests that blood repertoires may mirror thyroid immune responses. No statistical method was used to set the sample size in advance, and investigators knew the group allocation. In validation, progression to ophthalmopathy was predicted by the model with roughly 69% sensitivity and about 72% specificity, a median of about 6.8 months before onset.

TCR beta CDR3 regions were amplified from RNA transcripts. The first round of RT-PCR for the TCR CDR3 was performed with the HTBI primer set and the Qiagen OneStep RT-PCR kit. Libraries were constructed in a second round of multiplex PCR, after which size selection and purification were carried out. Sequencing of the libraries was done on an Illumina HiSeq2000 using paired-end 100 bp reads. Regarding the original processing steps: Raw data were processed with SOAPnuke, discarding reads with adapters, uncalled bases, mean Phred below 15, or no exact constant-primer or identifier match. COPE v1.2.5 was used to merge high-quality paired reads, and clonotypes were defined as unique nucleotide sequences. Clonotypes were aligned to IMGT TRBV, TRBD and TRBJ reference segments using MiTCR v1.1. Only V-J combinations with frequency above 0.0001, covering roughly 99% of repertoires, were analysed. A TCS score was defined as the ratio between F50 (clonal expansion) and ExV (chaos), using BLOSUM62-based TCRdist between CDR3 peptides within each V-J. Welch's t-statistics and random forest reduced approximately 520 V-J features to 13, which were used in a naive Bayes classifier (R e1071). TCRdb reanalyzed the raw reads on its own, using fastp at Q25 for trimming and MiXCR for clone calling, and kept in-frame beta chains. One record per CDR3 amino acid sequence lists the most common genes and DNA. TCRdb, rather than the study authors, made the V and J calls. The table for this sample lists a few hundred thousand distinct CDR3 sequences; around 15% of them were counted only once. The top ten clones comprise around a fifth of the sample.

The CDR1 and CDR2 encoded by the germline V gene (reference sequence) are DFQATT and SNEGSKA. Including the terminal cysteine and phenylalanine, the CDR3 comprises 16 residues. The kept DNA is CDR3 alone, 48 bases in frame from the first base. Cut back by 4 bases and 4 bases, the V and J ends lie 21 bases apart. This clonotype has at least ten counts. Its antigen is still unknown. Base qualities are not provided; no much larger clone lies one nucleotide away. The receptor comes from a woman aged 25 to 39 with Graves' ophthalmopathy. Material: blood. The chain uses TRBV20-1 and TRBJ2-3, with a tentative D gene TRBD2 over 6 matching bases. CDR3 sequence: CSANVWGVEWADTQYF. The nucleotides are TGCAGTGCTAATGTGTGGGGGGTGGAGTGGGCAGATACGCAGTATTTT.